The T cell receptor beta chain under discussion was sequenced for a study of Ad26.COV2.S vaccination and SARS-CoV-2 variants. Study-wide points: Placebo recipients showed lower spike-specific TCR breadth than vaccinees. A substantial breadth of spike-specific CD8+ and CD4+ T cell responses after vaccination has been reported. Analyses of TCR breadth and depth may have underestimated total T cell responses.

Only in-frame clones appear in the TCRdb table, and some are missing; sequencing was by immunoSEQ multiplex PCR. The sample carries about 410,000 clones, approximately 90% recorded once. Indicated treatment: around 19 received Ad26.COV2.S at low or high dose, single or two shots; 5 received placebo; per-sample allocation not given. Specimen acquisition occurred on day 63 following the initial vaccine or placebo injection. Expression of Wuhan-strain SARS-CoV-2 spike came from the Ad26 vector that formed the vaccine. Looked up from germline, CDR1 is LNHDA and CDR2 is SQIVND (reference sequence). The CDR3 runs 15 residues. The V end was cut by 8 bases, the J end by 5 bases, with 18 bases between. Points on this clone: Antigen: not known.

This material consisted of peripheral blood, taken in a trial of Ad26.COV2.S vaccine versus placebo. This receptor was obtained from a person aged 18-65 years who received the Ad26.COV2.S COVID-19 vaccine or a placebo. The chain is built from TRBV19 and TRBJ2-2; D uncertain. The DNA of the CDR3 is TGTGCCAGTTTGACGACGGCCATCGGGACCGGGGAGCTGTTTTTT. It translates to CASLTTAIGTGELFF.